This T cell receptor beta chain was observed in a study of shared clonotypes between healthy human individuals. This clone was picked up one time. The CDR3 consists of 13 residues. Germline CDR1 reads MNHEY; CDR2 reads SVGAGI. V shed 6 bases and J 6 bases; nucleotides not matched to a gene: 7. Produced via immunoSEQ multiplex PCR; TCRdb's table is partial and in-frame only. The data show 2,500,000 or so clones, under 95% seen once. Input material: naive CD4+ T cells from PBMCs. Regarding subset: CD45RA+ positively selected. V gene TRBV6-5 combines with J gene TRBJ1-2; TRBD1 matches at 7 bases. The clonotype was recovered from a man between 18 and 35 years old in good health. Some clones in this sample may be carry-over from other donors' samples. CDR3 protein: CASSTGAFDGYTF. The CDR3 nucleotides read TGTGCCAGCAGCACAGGGGCCTTCGATGGCTACACCTTC.